This T cell receptor beta chain was captured by sequencing in a study of T cell responses to AZD1222 COVID-19 vaccine. Study-wide findings and caveats: Clonal diversity was possibly underestimated, and the donors were mostly white British, with more females. Spike-specific TCRs gained breadth and depth after people received two AZD1222 doses. Among those given AZD1222, only 6 or 7 were seropositive at baseline.

On this clone itself: What it binds is not known.

Some clones are missing from TCRdb's copy, which holds only in-frame ones; the method was immunoSEQ multiplex PCR. The sample has tens of thousands of clones, nearly 90% seen once. This clonotype was sampled from an adult in good health. The sample here was peripheral blood, taken on day 0 of AZD1222 vaccination.

The CDR3 is CASSGTVEPEKLFF. The CDR3 DNA follows: TGTGCCAGTAGTGGGACCGTAGAACCTGAAAAACTGTTTTTT. V and J are TRBV19 and TRBJ1-4; a possible D gene is TRBD1 (5 bases). The length of the CDR3 is 14 residues. Germline assignment: CDR1 LNHDA and CDR2 SQIVND (reference sequence). V was trimmed by 5 bases and J by 7 bases, leaving 14 bases between them.